This note documents a single T cell receptor (beta chain) sequence. This entry is derived from a study of type 1 regulatory T cells. For the study at large: T-allo10 is a Tr1-enriched, alloantigen-specific CD4 T cell product made in vitro.

Looked up from germline, CDR1 is SGDLS and CDR2 is YYNGEE. The CDR3 runs 14 residues. Trimming removed 0 bases at V and 5 bases at J, with 11 bases between. Using its own MiXCR run on the reads, TCRdb lists one record per CDR3 protein. The table records some 90,000 distinct CDR3 sequences, roughly 28% of them present only once. The chain couples TRBV9 to TRBJ1-2, with a tentative D call TRBD1 (6 bases). Sequencing was carried out using CD4+ T cells, either the whole sample or a sorted fraction (not recorded which). The TCR comes from a human donor in good health. CDR3 nucleotide sequence: TGTGCCAGCAGCGTAGAGACAGGTGCATATGGCTACACCTTC. Residues: CASSVETGAYGYTF.